Listed here are 23 T cell receptor beta chains from one sample, sequenced in a study of cytomegalovirus exposure and HLA in healthy donors. PCR used 60 Vbeta primers and 13 Jbeta primers. Some clones are missing from TCRdb's copy, which holds only in-frame ones; the method was immunoSEQ multiplex PCR. The table includes roughly 200,000 clones, 55% to 75% detected once. The sample consisted of PBMCs. These receptors originate from a man between 35 and 55 years old in good health and CMV-seropositive.

This clone has just one count. This sequence joins TRBV4-2 and TRBJ1-2; D might be TRBD1 (5 bases). The length of the CDR3 is 15 residues. V lost 0 bases to trimming and J lost 2 bases, with 10 bases between them. Germline CDR1 is LGHNA and CDR2 is YNFKEQ. CDR3 bases: TGTGCCAGCAGCCAAGAGGAGGGGCCAAACTATGGCTACACCTTC. Its protein product is CASSQEEGPNYGYTF.

The V and J genes are TRBV18 and TRBJ1-6; maybe TRBD1 (5 bases). The CDR3 contains 17 residues. The V end lost 2 bases, the J end lost 7 bases, and 18 bases lay between the germline ends. Looked up from germline, CDR1 is KGHSH and CDR2 is LQKENI. The CDR3 sequence is CASSPDSPSLGNSPLHF. CDR3 nucleotides: TGTGCCAGCTCACCAGACAGCCCTTCCTTGGGGAATTCACCCCTCCACTTT. The full variable domain, its missing parts supplied by reference TRBV18 and TRBJ1-6, is NAGVMQNPRHLVRRRGQEARLRCSPMKGHSHVYWYRQLPEEGLKFMVYLQKENIIDESGMPKERFSAEFPKEGPSILRIQQVVRGDSAAYFCASSPDSPSLGNSPLHFGNGTRLTVT.

The chain employs TRBV10-3 and TRBJ2-1; TRBD1 agrees at 10 bases. Germline CDR1 reads ENHRY; CDR2 reads SYGVKD. The CDR3 is made up of 15 amino acids. V lost 2 bases, J lost 8 bases, and 6 bases stayed unmatched. CDR3 sequence (DNA): TGTGCCATCAGTGAGCTCGACAGGGGGCGGGATGAGCAGTTCTTC. This translates into CAISELDRGRDEQFF.

The chain is built from TRBV5-8 and TRBJ2-7, with 8 nucleotides matching TRBD1. The junction had 15 bases not matched to a gene; V was cut back by 7 bases and J by 3 bases. Germline values: CDR1 SGHTS, CDR2 YDEGEE. The CDR3 loop spans 16 amino acids. The CDR3 reads CASPTEPGTGHYEQYF. In DNA, the CDR3 is TGTGCCAGCCCCACTGAGCCCGGGACAGGTCACTACGAGCAGTACTTC.

The chain has TRBV6-5 and TRBJ1-5; D possibly corresponds to TRBD1 (5 bases). This CDR3 is built from 15 residues. Germline CDR1 reads MNHEY; CDR2 reads SVGAGI. V shed 0 bases and J shed 2 bases, with 8 bases lying between them. CDR3 loop: CASSYSTERNQPQHF. CDR3 nucleotide sequence: TGTGCCAGCAGTTACTCGACAGAACGCAATCAGCCCCAGCATTTT.

V gene TRBV2 combines with J gene TRBJ2-7; TRBD1 aligns across 7 bases. J was trimmed by 4 bases and V by 7 bases; bases with no gene match: 10. This CDR3 comprises 14 residues. The V gene's germline CDR1 is SNHLY and CDR2 FYNNEI. CDR3 protein: CASTLMGTVYEQYF. The CDR3 bases are TGTGCCAGCACCCTGATGGGGACAGTTTACGAGCAGTACTTC.

The V gene is TRBV28, the J gene TRBJ1-2; 7 bases map to TRBD1. V gave up 6 bases and J gave up 4 bases; unmatched junction bases: 5. This CDR3 spans 13 amino acids. The germline V gene has CDR1 MDHEN and CDR2 SYDVKM. The CDR3 DNA is TGTGCCAGCAGCTGGGGACAGCGCTATGGCTACACCTTC. It is translated as CASSWGQRYGYTF.

This sequence joins TRBV19 and TRBJ1-5; no clear D. The germline gives CDR1 LNHDA, CDR2 SQIVND (reference sequence). Trimming removed 8 bases from V and 3 bases from J, with 20 bases in between. This CDR3 comprises 16 residues. As DNA, the CDR3 is TGTGCCAGTGGGCCGCGAAACCTCCAGTACAATCAGCCCCAGCATTTT. Its translation: CASGPRNLQYNQPQHF.

The V gene is TRBV13, the J gene TRBJ2-2, with 7 bases lining up with TRBD2. This CDR3 region has 17 residues. Trimming at V came to 2 bases and at J to 5 bases, leaving 11 bases not matched to a gene. The V gene's germline CDR1 is PRHDT and CDR2 FYEKMQ (reference sequence). CDR3 bases: TGTGCCAGCAGCTTAAGAACCTCGGGGGGAAGTACCGGGGAGCTGTTTTTT. Amino acid sequence: CASSLRTSGGSTGELFF.

V usage is TRBV2 and J usage is TRBJ1-4; TRBD1 is a possible D gene (5 bases). V was clipped by 6 bases and J by 6 bases, with 8 bases between them. CDR1 is SNHLY, CDR2 FYNNEI, per germline. The CDR3 contains 12 residues. CDR3 in DNA: TGTGCCAGCAGCTACAGGCATGAAAAACTGTTTTTT. It encodes CASSYRHEKLFF. Using reference TRBV2 and TRBJ1-4 for the parts outside the CDR3, the full variable domain is EPEVTQTPSHQVTQMGQEVILRCVPISNHLYFYWYRQILGQKVEFLVSFYNNEISEKSEIFDDQFSVERPDGSNFTLKIRSTKLEDSAMYFCASSYRHEKLFFGSGTQLSVL.

The chain has TRBV7-2 and TRBJ2-2; perhaps TRBD2 as D (7 bases). Trimming took off 1 base at V and 2 bases at J, with 11 bases between the two ends. Germline V gene lookup returns CDR1 SGHTA and CDR2 FQGNSA. This CDR3 contains 16 residues. The CDR3 DNA reads TGTGCCAGCAGCTTAGTTGGGGGGGCCAACACCGGGGAGCTGTTTTTT. This encodes CASSLVGGANTGELFF.

The chain links TRBV28 to TRBJ1-2; D may be TRBD1 (6 bases). The germline V gene has CDR1 MDHEN and CDR2 SYDVKM. There are 13 residues in the CDR3. With 2 bases removed from V and 5 bases from J, the gap between germline ends came to 9 bases. CDR3 sequence reads: CASSLQGKYGYTF. CDR3 bases: TGTGCCAGCAGTTTACAGGGGAAATATGGCTACACCTTC.

This rearrangement joins TRBV2 to TRBJ2-1, with D possibly matching TRBD1 (6 bases). Per germline, CDR1 SNHLY and CDR2 FYNNEI. CDR3 length: 13 amino acids. The V end was cut by 4 bases, the J end by 3 bases, with 7 bases between. The CDR3 loop reads CASSGDIYNEQFF. The CDR3 region has the DNA TGTGCCAGCAGTGGGGACATCTACAATGAGCAGTTCTTC.

This clone turned up a few times. This chain connects TRBV19 to TRBJ2-5, with D perhaps matching TRBD2 (6 bases). Trimming shortened V by 5 bases and J by 5 bases, and 18 bases separated the two germline ends. The germline CDR1 and CDR2 sequences are LNHDA and SQIVND (reference sequence). The CDR3 length is 15 residues. DNA of the CDR3: TGTGCCAGTAGTCCCCGGTCGCGGGGCGACGAGACCCAGTACTTC. Protein: CASSPRSRGDETQYF.

The V gene is TRBV5-1, the J gene TRBJ1-2; the match to TRBD1 covers 7 bases. The germline CDR1 and CDR2 sequences are SGHRS and YFSETQ. The CDR3 covers 14 residues. With 6 bases clipped from V and 2 bases from J, the junction kept 7 bases outside the gene matches. CDR3 sequence: CASTGQPSNYGYTF. The CDR3 nucleotides are TGCGCCAGCACGGGACAGCCATCCAACTATGGCTACACCTTC.

This clone was seen repeatedly, ten times or more. The CDR3 loop reads CASRTGVAGNEQFF. The CDR3 nucleotides are TGTGCCAGCAGGACAGGTGTAGCGGGGAATGAGCAGTTCTTC. The J gene is TRBJ2-1, the V gene TRBV11-2; 8 bases agree with TRBD2. The J segment lost 7 bases and the V segment lost 6 bases, leaving 8 bases of the junction unmatched. The germline V gene encodes CDR1 SGHAT and CDR2 FQNNGV. The CDR3 loop spans 14 amino acids.

The CDR3 here is CASSISPSGPYEQYF. CDR3 DNA: TGTGCCAGCAGCATCTCCCCTAGCGGACCCTACGAGCAGTACTTC. The chain joins TRBV5-6 to TRBJ2-7; TRBD2 aligns across 7 bases. The J segment lost 2 bases and the V segment lost 4 bases, leaving 9 bases of the junction unmatched. CDR1 and CDR2 from the germline V gene are SGHDT and YYEEEE. The CDR3 has 15 residues.

This clone came up once. The chain has TRBV9 and TRBJ1-4; D unclear. V was clipped by 6 bases and J by 7 bases, with 13 bases between them. The CDR3 length is 13 residues. Germline CDR1 reads SGDLS; CDR2 reads YYNGEE. Written as DNA, the CDR3 is TGTGCCAGCAAGGAGAGGAACGGTGAAAAACTGTTTTTT. Translating it yields CASKERNGEKLFF.

The chain uses TRBV6-5 and TRBJ1-4; 7 bases match TRBD1. V was pared by 5 bases and J by 7 bases, with 7 bases of the junction left unmatched. Looked up from germline, CDR1 is MNHEY and CDR2 is SVGAGI. The CDR3 is 14 amino acids. The CDR3 region has the DNA TGTGCCAGCAGTAAGACAGGGTCTGGTGAAAAACTGTTTTTT. Residues: CASSKTGSGEKLFF.

The V and J genes are TRBV27 and TRBJ2-7; 7 nucleotides agree with TRBD1. This CDR3 contains 16 residues. The germline CDR1 and CDR2 sequences are MNHEY and SMNVEV (reference sequence). The ends lost 4 bases at V and 0 bases at J; junction bases unmatched: 9. The CDR3 reads CASSSRRQGPSYEQYF. The CDR3 DNA follows: TGTGCCAGCAGTTCAAGACGACAGGGACCCTCCTACGAGCAGTACTTC.

The rearrangement uses TRBV5-6 and TRBJ2-5, with TRBD1 matching 7 bases. The J call may not be correct, given that the DNA end is closer to TRBJ2-7. The CDR3 is 12 residues long. Germline CDR1 and CDR2: SGHDT and YYEEEE. The chain's CDR3 is CASSSQGVEQYF. In DNA, the CDR3 is TGTGCCAGCAGCTCCCAGGGGGTCGAGCAGTACTTC.

This sequence joins TRBV6-5 and TRBJ1-4; possible D gene TRBD1, 6 bases. CDR3 size: 14 residues. The V end lost 2 bases, the J end lost 9 bases, and 13 bases lay between the germline ends. Germline V gene lookup returns CDR1 MNHEY and CDR2 SVGAGI. For the CDR3, the DNA is TGTGCCAGCAGTTACGGGGGGGCGCTGCAAAAACTGTTTTTT. This sequence encodes CASSYGGALQKLFF.

A few counts support this clone. V and J are TRBV7-2 and TRBJ1-2; 9 nucleotides agree with TRBD1. This CDR3 is built from 15 residues. Germline loops: CDR1 SGHTA, CDR2 FQGNSA. V shed 2 bases and J 3 bases; nucleotides not matched to a gene: 4. This CDR3 reads CASSLTGGADYGYTF. In DNA, the CDR3 is TGTGCCAGCAGCTTAACAGGGGGCGCCGACTATGGCTACACCTTC.